The 23 T cell receptor beta chains given below trace back to one sample, sequenced in a study of CD4 T cells in relation to SARS-CoV-2 and coronaviruses. Unexposed donor CD4+ T cells date from about 2010-2019, before the COVID-19 pandemic. The cells were cultured for about ten days before CD4+ T cells were isolated. Profiled with immunoSEQ multiplex PCR; TCRdb holds only in-frame clones, not every one. This sample carries roughly 18,000 clones, 70% to 80% of them seen once, and the ten largest clones take approximately 28%. What these receptors recognize is not known. Input material: CD4+ T cells from PBMCs, cultured in vitro. Receptors were obtained from a human donor in good health.

The chain uses TRBV12-5 and TRBJ2-3; D possibly corresponds to TRBD2 (5 bases). Germline lookup yields CDR1 LGHNT and CDR2 FRNRAP. The CDR3 is 16 residues long. Trimming pared 1 base from V and 0 bases from J, leaving 11 bases between. Here the CDR3 DNA reads TGTGCTAGTGGTTTGGGTCCGAGGGTTAGCACAGATACGCAGTATTTT. This gives the protein CASGLGPRVSTDTQYF.

The chain links TRBV5-6 to TRBJ2-1; TRBD1 or TRBD2 may be the D gene (7 bases each). V dropped 5 bases and J dropped 0 bases, with 15 bases sitting between them. The CDR3 consists of 16 residues. In germline, CDR1 is SGHDT, CDR2 YYEEEE. The CDR3, as DNA: TGTGCCAGCAGTCAGGGGGAGGGGGGCTCCTACAATGAGCAGTTCTTC. Its translation is CASSQGEGGSYNEQFF. Looking up the rest from reference TRBV5-6 and TRBJ2-1 gives the full variable domain: DAGVTQSPTHLIKTRGQQVTLRCSPKSGHDTVSWYQQALGQGPQFIFQYYEEEERQRGNFPDRFSGHQFPNYSSELNVNALLLGDSALYLCASSQGEGGSYNEQFFGPGTRLTVL.

This chain links TRBV5-6 with TRBJ1-2; the D gene is possibly TRBD1 (5 bases). Trimming took 4 bases from V and 8 from J, leaving 18 bases between them. This CDR3 spans 14 amino acids. Germline values: CDR1 SGHDT, CDR2 YYEEEE. CDR3 loop: CASSLEPPKGGYTF. The CDR3 DNA follows: TGTGCCAGCAGCCTGGAACCGCCCAAGGGGGGCTACACCTTC.

The V gene is TRBV6-4, the J gene TRBJ2-1; D gene unclear. This CDR3 is built from 14 residues. The V and J ends lost 0 bases and 6 bases respectively, with 9 bases between them. Germline lookup yields CDR1 MRHNA and CDR2 SNTAGT. CDR3 amino acids: CASSDSGLTNEQFF. CDR3 coding DNA: TGTGCCAGCAGTGACTCAGGGCTTACCAATGAGCAGTTCTTC.

The rearrangement uses TRBV5-1 and TRBJ2-7, with 7 nucleotides matching TRBD1. V lost 1 base, J lost 4 bases, and 8 bases stayed unmatched. Germline CDR1 is SGHRS and CDR2 is YFSETQ. The CDR3 loop spans 15 amino acids. This CDR3 reads CASSLWTGLGYEQYF. Here the CDR3 DNA reads TGCGCCAGCAGCTTGTGGACAGGCCTAGGGTACGAGCAGTACTTC. Using reference TRBV5-1 and TRBJ2-7 for the parts outside the CDR3, the full variable domain is KAGVTQTPRYLIKTRGQQVTLSCSPISGHRSVSWYQQTPGQGLQFLFEYFSETQRNKGNFPGRFSGRQFSNSRSEMNVSTLELGDSALYLCASSLWTGLGYEQYFGPGTRLTVT.

This clone was counted a few times. The chain recombines TRBV12-3 or TRBV12-4 with TRBJ2-7; D might be TRBD1 or TRBD2, each matching 6 bases. V lost 6 bases to trimming and J lost 5 bases, with 11 bases between them. There are 12 residues in the CDR3. For the CDR3, the DNA is TGTGCCAGCAGGCAGGGGAGGCACGAGCAGTACTTC. Its protein product is CASRQGRHEQYF.

J is TRBJ1-6 and V is TRBV5-1; D is possibly TRBD1 (5 bases). V dropped 0 bases and J dropped 9 bases, with 16 bases sitting between them. The CDR3 is 16 residues long. Germline V CDR1 and CDR2: SGHRS, YFSETQ. The CDR3 protein is CASSLETGDRGSPLHF. CDR3 in DNA: TGCGCCAGCAGCTTGGAAACCGGGGATAGGGGTTCACCCCTCCACTTT.

This clone has more than one count but fewer than ten. This chain uses TRBV7-2 with TRBJ2-7, with TRBD2 as a possible D gene (6 bases). The germline CDR1 and CDR2 sequences are SGHTA and FQGNSA. Trimming took off 1 base at V and 6 bases at J, with 19 bases between the two ends. The CDR3 consists of 16 residues. The CDR3 loop reads CASSLVPRAGLTEQYF. The CDR3 DNA sequence: TGTGCCAGCAGCTTAGTTCCCAGGGCGGGACTTACCGAGCAGTACTTC.

The chain is built from TRBV27 and TRBJ2-1, with 11 bases identical to TRBD2. The germline gives CDR1 MNHEY, CDR2 SMNVEV (reference sequence). This CDR3 spans 19 amino acids. V lost 3 bases and J lost 6; bases outside the gene matches: 16. CDR3 sequence reads: CASSLWASSGLAAPNEQFF. CDR3 in DNA: TGTGCCAGCAGTTTGTGGGCCTCCTCGGGACTAGCGGCCCCCAATGAGCAGTTCTTC.

The CDR3 DNA follows: TGTGCCAGCAGTTTAGGGACAGGGGGTTCCTACGAGCAGTACTTC. Protein sequence: CASSLGTGGSYEQYF. The chain links TRBV28 to TRBJ2-7; 11 bases align to TRBD1. The CDR3 loop spans 15 amino acids. CDR1 and CDR2 from the germline V gene are MDHEN and SYDVKM. The junction had 1 base not matched to a gene; V was cut back by 2 bases and J by 1 base.

The genes are TRBV9 and TRBJ1-6, with 9 bases that match TRBD1. The ends lost 3 bases at V and 10 bases at J; junction bases unmatched: 8. CDR1 and CDR2 from the germline V gene are SGDLS and YYNGEE. The CDR3 is 15 amino acids. For the CDR3, the DNA is TGTGCCAGCAGCGCGGGACAGGGAGAATACTCACCCCTCCACTTT. Protein product: CASSAGQGEYSPLHF. Based on the CDR3 plus reference TRBV9 and TRBJ1-6, the full variable domain is DSGVTQTPKHLITATGQRVTLRCSPRSGDLSVYWYQQSLDQGLQFLIQYYNGEERAKGNILERFSAQQFPDLHSELNLSSLELGDSALYFCASSAGQGEYSPLHFGNGTRLTVT.

This clone showed up just a few times. This chain connects TRBV9 to TRBJ1-2; TRBD1 might be the D (5 bases). V lost 1 base and J lost 8, with 15 bases in between. The CDR3 runs to 14 residues. In germline, CDR1 is SGDLS, CDR2 YYNGEE. CDR3 in DNA: TGTGCCAGCAGCGTAAGGGGTACGTTGAAAGGCTACACCTTC. It is translated as CASSVRGTLKGYTF.

This chain connects TRBV30 to TRBJ1-1, with D unresolved. The CDR3 has 10 residues. V lost 1 base to trimming and J lost 5 bases, with 2 bases between them. Per the germline V gene, CDR1 is GTSNPN and CDR2 is SVGIG (reference sequence). CDR3 amino acids: CAWSATEAFF. The CDR3 DNA sequence: TGTGCCTGGAGTGCGACTGAAGCTTTCTTT.

The count of this clone is one. The CDR3 sequence: CASSQTSGRADGTDTQYF. CDR3 DNA: TGTGCCAGCAGCCAAACTAGCGGGAGGGCCGACGGCACAGATACGCAGTATTTT. This chain joins TRBV11-3 and TRBJ2-3, with TRBD2 identical over 13 bases. CDR3 length: 18 amino acids. Trimming at V came to 5 bases and at J to 1 base, leaving 9 bases not matched to a gene. Germline V CDR1 and CDR2: SGHNT, YENEEA.

This clone was observed once. CDR3 nucleotides: TGTGCCAGCAGCCCCCCCGGCCGGGGCGGAGGGGAGACCCAGTACTTC. This encodes CASSPPGRGGGETQYF. This chain connects TRBV11-2 to TRBJ2-5, with TRBD2 as a possible D gene (6 bases). The CDR3 has 16 residues. V dropped 5 bases and J dropped 5 bases, with 21 bases sitting between them. Germline assignment: CDR1 SGHAT and CDR2 FQNNGV.

In regard to this clone: Sequence at one end of the junction differs from germline and may be a read error. V and J are TRBV6-1 and TRBJ1-1; perhaps TRBD1 as D (6 bases). There are 13 residues in the CDR3. The V gene's germline CDR1 is MNHNS and CDR2 SASEGT. In nucleotides, the CDR3 is TGTGCCAGCAGAGAAGGGGGGATCACTGAAGCTTTCTTT. This sequence encodes CASREGGITEAFF.

The sample holds a few counts of this clone. This chain connects TRBV5-6 to TRBJ2-1; D is unclear. The CDR3 spans 11 residues. The germline CDR1 and CDR2 sequences are SGHDT and YYEEEE. The ends were cut back, 0 bases at V and 12 bases at J, with 7 bases in the middle. CDR3 nucleotides: TGTGCCAGCAGCTTGGCCGGTGGGCAGTTCTTC. Amino acids: CASSLAGGQFF.

V usage is TRBV5-5 and J usage is TRBJ1-3, with 8 bases matching TRBD1. This CDR3 region has 17 residues. Germline V lookup: CDR1 SGHKS, CDR2 YYEKEE (reference sequence). V shed 4 bases and J 0 bases; nucleotides not matched to a gene: 9. The CDR3 region has the DNA TGTGCCAGCAGCACCAGCCCCGACAGGGGCTCTGGAAACACCATATATTTT. It codes for CASSTSPDRGSGNTIYF.

This clone has just a few counts. The chain has TRBV6-1 and TRBJ1-4; 7 bases fit TRBD1. The CDR3 sequence is 16 residues long. Germline loops: CDR1 MNHNS, CDR2 SASEGT. The J segment lost 1 base and the V segment lost 3 bases, leaving 5 bases of the junction unmatched. CDR3 loop: CASSDGQALTNEKLFF. The DNA for the CDR3 is TGTGCCAGCAGTGACGGACAGGCGCTAACTAATGAAAAACTGTTTTTT.

This chain uses TRBV9 with TRBJ1-2; TRBD1 is a possible D gene (5 bases). Trimming took 0 bases from V and 3 from J, leaving 9 bases between them. The CDR3 has 14 amino acids. The V gene's germline CDR1 is SGDLS and CDR2 YYNGEE. CDR3 nucleotides: TGTGCCAGCAGCGTAGGAGGGACCCACTATGGCTACACCTTC. Amino acid sequence: CASSVGGTHYGYTF.

V and J are TRBV30 and TRBJ1-1; D unresolved. CDR3 length: 13 amino acids. From germline, CDR1 is GTSNPN and CDR2 SVGIG (reference sequence). V was trimmed by 2 bases and J by 0 bases, leaving 7 bases between them. In nucleotides, the CDR3 is TGTGCCTGGAGTCGAGGGCTGAACACTGAAGCTTTCTTT. Its translation: CAWSRGLNTEAFF.

CDR3 sequence (DNA): TGTGCCAGCACCGCGACTAGTTTTAGCCACAATGAGCAGTTCTTC. It specifies CASTATSFSHNEQFF. This rearrangement joins TRBV7-8 to TRBJ2-1; D possibly corresponds to TRBD2 (6 bases). V gave up 7 bases and J gave up 5 bases, with 18 bases separating them. Germline-derived CDR1 and CDR2 are SGHVS and FQNEAQ. This CDR3 is 15 amino acids long.

V gene TRBV5-4 combines with J gene TRBJ2-5, with 7 bases aligning to TRBD1. This CDR3 is built from 14 residues. Trimming removed 0 bases from V and 3 bases from J; junction bases left unmatched: 2. The germline V gene encodes CDR1 SGHNT and CDR2 YYREEE (reference sequence). The CDR3 protein is CASSLVDREETQYF. CDR3 DNA sequence: TGTGCCAGCAGCTTGGTTGACAGGGAAGAGACCCAGTACTTC.